This TCR beta chain is from a study of HIV-infected children after antiretroviral therapy interruption. Study outcomes and limitations: By the end of treatment interruption, naive CD4+ clonality (Gini) increased. The CD45RA+ naive sort may contain some EMRA or stem memory cells.

With regard to this clonotype: Its matching antigen is unknown.

CDR3 length: 19 residues. CDR1 and CDR2 from the germline V gene are SNHLY and FYNNEI. The V gene lost 7 bases and the J gene lost 4 bases, with 32 bases spanning the gap. RNA-based 3' RACE libraries used unique molecular identifiers. Via MiXCR, TCRdb re-called the 3' RACE reads, giving one row per CDR3 protein. This table holds some 90,000 distinct CDR3 sequences, less than 7% found once. Treatment specified: PENTA 11 planned treatment interruption arm or continuous ART arm. The specimen comprised CD45RA+ CD4+ T cells from PBMCs, pooled from several time points, sampled from a donor given antiretroviral therapy, either interrupted or continuous. Sample subset: naive CD4+ CD45RA+ CD45RO- T cells. The V gene is TRBV2, the J gene TRBJ2-7; D possibly corresponds to TRBD1 (5 bases). This sequence originates from a pool of human donors with HIV. In DNA form, the CDR3 reads TGTGCCAGCAAACCTCAGACAGCTTCGAGACCTAAAACCTCGTACGAGCAGTACTTC. Translated: CASKPQTASRPKTSYEQYF.